The 25 T cell receptor beta chains given below trace back to one sample, sequenced in a study of T cell clones after liver transplantation. Assay used: immunoSEQ multiplex PCR; TCRdb lists only in-frame clones, some missing. This sample has tens of thousands of clones, with 90% found just once. The material was CD4+ T cells from blood, obtained before liver transplant. All receptors derive from a human donor who received a liver transplant.

The gene calls are TRBV5-5 and TRBJ2-5, with D possibly TRBD1 on 6 matching bases. Germline CDR1 SGHKS, CDR2 YYEKEE (reference sequence). The CDR3 has 15 amino acids. The V and J ends lost 1 base and 1 base respectively, with 11 bases between them. The CDR3 coding sequence is TGTGCCAGCAGCTTGAGTGGACAGCCCCAAGAGACCCAGTACTTC. Translating it yields CASSLSGQPQETQYF.

V usage is TRBV5-1 and J usage is TRBJ2-7; TRBD2 is a possible D gene (6 bases). The CDR3 length is 13 residues. Germline lookup yields CDR1 SGHRS and CDR2 YFSETQ. Trimming left V 2 bases short and J 3 bases short, with 9 bases between. In DNA, the CDR3 is TGCGCCAGCAGCTTAGGAGGGATCTACGAGCAGTACTTC. Encoded protein: CASSLGGIYEQYF. Full variable domain (remainder filled in from reference TRBV5-1 and TRBJ2-7): KAGVTQTPRYLIKTRGQQVTLSCSPISGHRSVSWYQQTPGQGLQFLFEYFSETQRNKGNFPGRFSGRQFSNSRSEMNVSTLELGDSALYLCASSLGGIYEQYFGPGTRLTVT.

This clone was recorded many times. This chain links TRBV10-3 with TRBJ1-2; D unresolved. The CDR3 runs 13 residues. V was cut by 3 bases and J by 3 bases, with 8 bases left in between. Germline V gives CDR1 ENHRY, CDR2 SYGVKD. CDR3 in DNA: TGTGCCATCAGTGAAGAGGGCTACTATGGCTACACCTTC. Its protein product is CAISEEGYYGYTF.

This chain links TRBV28 with TRBJ2-3; 7 nucleotides line up with TRBD2. The germline V gene has CDR1 MDHEN and CDR2 SYDVKM. The junction had 13 bases not matched to a gene; V was cut back by 4 bases and J by 3 bases. The CDR3 has 17 amino acids. The CDR3 nucleotides are TGTGCCAGCAGTTCTTTGACGGGGGGAGGAAGGACAGATACGCAGTATTTT. Translating gives CASSSLTGGGRTDTQYF.

The chain couples TRBV19 to TRBJ2-2; TRBD2 matches at 10 bases. Germline V gene sequence: CDR1 LNHDA, CDR2 SQIVND (reference sequence). The CDR3 is 14 amino acids. V gave up 6 bases and J gave up 3 bases; unmatched junction bases: 1. This chain's CDR3 is CASRLAGDTGELFF. CDR3 DNA sequence: TGTGCCAGTAGGCTAGCGGGGGACACCGGGGAGCTGTTTTTT. The variable domain in full, with the rest retrieved from reference TRBV19 and TRBJ2-2, is DGGITQSPKYLFRKEGQNVTLSCEQNLNHDAMYWYRQDPGQGLRLIYYSQIVNDFQKGDIAEGYSVSREKKESFPLTVTSAQKNPTAFYLCASRLAGDTGELFFGEGSRLTVL.

This chain links TRBV6-1 with TRBJ1-1; TRBD1 might be the D (6 bases). Germline CDR1 is MNHNS and CDR2 is SASEGT. There are 14 residues in the CDR3. Deletions cut 0 bases from V and 7 bases from J, with 12 bases between. Here the CDR3 reads CASSEAGGQIEAFF. In DNA form, the CDR3 reads TGTGCCAGCAGTGAAGCTGGAGGACAGATTGAAGCTTTCTTT.

The chain employs TRBV9 and TRBJ1-2; D remains ambiguous. V dropped 1 base and J dropped 8 bases, with 15 bases sitting between them. Germline CDR1 SGDLS, CDR2 YYNGEE. This CDR3 has 14 amino acids. The CDR3: CASSVIDTSDGYTF. For the CDR3, the DNA is TGTGCCAGCAGCGTAATTGACACTTCTGACGGCTACACCTTC.

This chain links TRBV11-2 with TRBJ2-5, with TRBD1 matching 9 bases. The J call is uncertain, as TRBJ2-7 better fits the DNA end. Germline V CDR1 and CDR2: SGHAT, FQNNGV. The CDR3 is 15 residues long. The DNA of the CDR3 is TGTGCCAGCAGCCGTTTTGGACAGGGGTCCTACGAGCAGTACTTC. Translated, it gives CASSRFGQGSYEQYF.

The CDR3 DNA is TGTGCCAGCAGTTACTCGGGGGCAGGGGGCTGGGACGAGCAGTACTTC. Residues: CASSYSGAGGWDEQYF. The gene calls are TRBV6-5 and TRBJ2-7; 8 nucleotides line up with TRBD1. Looked up from germline, CDR1 is MNHEY and CDR2 is SVGAGI. V was clipped by 0 bases and J by 5 bases; unmatched bases: 9. This CDR3 comprises 16 residues.

The V call is TRBV19, the J call TRBJ2-1; D assignment may be TRBD1 or TRBD2 (5 bases each). The CDR3 sequence is 15 residues long. The V gene's germline CDR1 is LNHDA and CDR2 SQIVND (reference sequence). The V end was cut by 3 bases, the J end by 2 bases, with 11 bases between. For the CDR3, the DNA is TGTGCCAGTAGTATCGATGGGGACCCCTACAATGAGCAGTTCTTC. Protein: CASSIDGDPYNEQFF. Combining the CDR3 with reference TRBV19 and TRBJ2-1 gives the whole variable domain DGGITQSPKYLFRKEGQNVTLSCEQNLNHDAMYWYRQDPGQGLRLIYYSQIVNDFQKGDIAEGYSVSREKKESFPLTVTSAQKNPTAFYLCASSIDGDPYNEQFFGPGTRLTVL.

The genes are TRBV18 and TRBJ2-1, with TRBD2 matching 7 bases. CDR3 length equals 11 residues. V lost 5 bases to trimming and J lost 12 bases; unmatched junction nucleotides: 4. CDR1 is KGHSH and CDR2 is LQKENI in the germline V gene. The CDR3 DNA reads as TGTGCCAGCTCAGCCGGGACTACGCAGTTCTTC. The encoded protein is CASSAGTTQFF.

The chain joins TRBV4-2 to TRBJ1-2; D gene unclear. The V end lost 8 bases, the J end lost 7 bases, and 14 bases lay between the germline ends. CDR3 length: 12 residues. CDR1 is LGHNA, CDR2 YNFKEQ, per germline. CDR3 loop: CASSPSASGYTF. CDR3 DNA: TGTGCCAGCTCCCCTTCGGCAAGTGGCTACACCTTC.

This chain connects TRBV7-2 to TRBJ1-3; D unresolved. This CDR3 has 15 residues. The V end lost 1 base, the J end lost 0 bases, and 7 bases lay between the germline ends. Germline-derived CDR1 and CDR2 are SGHTA and FQGNSA. The CDR3 protein is CASSLVSGSGNTIYF. The DNA for the CDR3 is TGTGCCAGCAGCTTAGTTTCCGGCTCTGGAAACACCATATATTTT.

This chain connects TRBV6-1 to TRBJ2-5; perhaps TRBD1 as D (5 bases). The CDR3 length is 15 residues. Germline values: CDR1 MNHNS, CDR2 SASEGT. Trimming pared 4 bases from V and 4 bases from J, leaving 16 bases between. CDR3 coding DNA: TGTGCCAGCAGTGTTCAGGGTGGTGTGTTAGAGACCCAGTACTTC. This codes for CASSVQGGVLETQYF.

This chain links TRBV6-5 with TRBJ2-1, with 9 bases matching TRBD2. The CDR3 has 15 amino acids. The ends lost 6 bases at V and 3 bases at J; junction bases unmatched: 6. Looked up from germline, CDR1 is MNHEY and CDR2 is SVGAGI. CDR3: CASSSQLAGYNEQFF. The CDR3 DNA is TGTGCCAGCAGCTCTCAACTAGCGGGCTACAATGAGCAGTTCTTC.

The rearrangement links TRBV5-3 to TRBJ2-1; D not certain. TRBV5-3 is an ORF for which the function is uncertain. Trimming left V 0 bases short and J 9 bases short, with 13 bases between. The CDR3 length is 14 residues. The CDR3 DNA sequence: TGTGCCAGAAGCTTGGAGCAGGTGGGTGGTGAGCAGTTCTTC. Encoded protein: CARSLEQVGGEQFF.

This chain connects TRBV28 to TRBJ2-7; possible D gene TRBD2, 5 bases. V shed 7 bases and J shed 0 bases, with 10 bases lying between them. The germline V gene has CDR1 MDHEN and CDR2 SYDVKM. CDR3 length: 13 residues. This CDR3 is CASISGSSYEQYF. In DNA form, the CDR3 reads TGTGCCAGCATCTCGGGGAGCTCCTACGAGCAGTACTTC.

V usage is TRBV4-3 and J usage is TRBJ2-7; a possible D gene is TRBD2 (5 bases). V shed 2 bases and J shed 3 bases, with 14 bases lying between them. The CDR3 extends over 15 amino acids. CDR1 LGHNA and CDR2 YSLEER come from the germline V gene. The CDR3 bases are TGCGCCAGCAGCCAACTAGCAGGTATCGACTACGAGCAGTACTTC. This gives the protein CASSQLAGIDYEQYF.

The DNA for the CDR3 is TGTGCCAGCAGTTACTCAGGGGAGATCTCCTACGAGCAGTACTTC. Residues: CASSYSGEISYEQYF. The genes are TRBV6-5 and TRBJ2-7; D possibly uses TRBD1 or TRBD2 (5 bases each). The V end lost 0 bases, the J end lost 0 bases, and 9 bases lay between the germline ends. CDR1 MNHEY and CDR2 SVGAGI come from the germline V gene. The length of the CDR3 is 15 residues.

V gene TRBV21-1 combines with J gene TRBJ2-3; the table gives TRBD2 as D, unverified against the DNA. TRBV21-1 is a pseudogene locus. The CDR3 is 21 residues long. This CDR3 is CASSKAPESRSSGGSTDTQYF. CDR3 nucleotide sequence: TGTGCCAGCAGCAAAGCGCCTGAAAGCCGATCTAGCGGTGGGAGCACAGATACGCAGTATTTT.

V gene TRBV12-5 combines with J gene TRBJ2-5, with 11 bases lining up with TRBD1. The junction had 3 bases not matched to a gene; V was cut back by 5 bases and J by 1 base. CDR1 is LGHNT and CDR2 is FRNRAP in the germline V gene. The CDR3 sequence is 15 residues long. CDR3 bases: TGTGCTAGTGGTCCCGGGACAGGGGGCCAAGAGACCCAGTACTTC. Residues: CASGPGTGGQETQYF.

The chain employs TRBV19 and TRBJ2-5; 9 bases are a match to TRBD1. After removal of 9 bases from V and 5 bases from J, the junction contained 4 bases not matched to a gene. The CDR3 is made up of 12 amino acids. CDR1 and CDR2 (germline): LNHDA, SQIVND (reference sequence). This chain's CDR3 is CASRQGDETQYF. The CDR3 DNA reads TGTGCCAGCAGACAGGGGGATGAGACCCAGTACTTC. The complete variable domain, with remaining parts taken from reference TRBV19 and TRBJ2-5, reads DGGITQSPKYLFRKEGQNVTLSCEQNLNHDAMYWYRQDPGQGLRLIYYSQIVNDFQKGDIAEGYSVSREKKESFPLTVTSAQKNPTAFYLCASRQGDETQYFGPGTRLLVL.

V and J are TRBV7-3 and TRBJ1-2; 8 bases match TRBD1. The germline gives CDR1 SGHTA, CDR2 FQGTGA. The CDR3 consists of 13 residues. Germline trimming cut 6 bases from V and 5 bases from J; bases unmatched to any gene: 5. The CDR3 nucleotides read TGTGCCAGCAGTTTGGGACAGGATTATGGCTACACCTTC. Residues: CASSLGQDYGYTF.

The chain carries TRBV27 and TRBJ2-1; no definite D call. The ends were cut back, 3 bases at V and 4 bases at J, with 7 bases in the middle. This CDR3 has 13 amino acids. Per the germline V gene, CDR1 is MNHEY and CDR2 is SMNVEV (reference sequence). CDR3 sequence: CASSFRFYNEQFF. As DNA, the CDR3 is TGTGCCAGCAGTTTTAGATTTTACAATGAGCAGTTCTTC.

DNA for the CDR3: TGTGCCAGTAGTCCCTTGGCGGAGAGTATAGCTAACTATGGCTACACCTTC. Translation: CASSPLAESIANYGYTF. The J gene is TRBJ1-2, the V gene TRBV19; D is unresolved. Germline CDR1 reads LNHDA; CDR2 reads SQIVND (reference sequence). Trimming took 5 bases from V and 0 from J, leaving 19 bases between them. The CDR3 has 17 amino acids.